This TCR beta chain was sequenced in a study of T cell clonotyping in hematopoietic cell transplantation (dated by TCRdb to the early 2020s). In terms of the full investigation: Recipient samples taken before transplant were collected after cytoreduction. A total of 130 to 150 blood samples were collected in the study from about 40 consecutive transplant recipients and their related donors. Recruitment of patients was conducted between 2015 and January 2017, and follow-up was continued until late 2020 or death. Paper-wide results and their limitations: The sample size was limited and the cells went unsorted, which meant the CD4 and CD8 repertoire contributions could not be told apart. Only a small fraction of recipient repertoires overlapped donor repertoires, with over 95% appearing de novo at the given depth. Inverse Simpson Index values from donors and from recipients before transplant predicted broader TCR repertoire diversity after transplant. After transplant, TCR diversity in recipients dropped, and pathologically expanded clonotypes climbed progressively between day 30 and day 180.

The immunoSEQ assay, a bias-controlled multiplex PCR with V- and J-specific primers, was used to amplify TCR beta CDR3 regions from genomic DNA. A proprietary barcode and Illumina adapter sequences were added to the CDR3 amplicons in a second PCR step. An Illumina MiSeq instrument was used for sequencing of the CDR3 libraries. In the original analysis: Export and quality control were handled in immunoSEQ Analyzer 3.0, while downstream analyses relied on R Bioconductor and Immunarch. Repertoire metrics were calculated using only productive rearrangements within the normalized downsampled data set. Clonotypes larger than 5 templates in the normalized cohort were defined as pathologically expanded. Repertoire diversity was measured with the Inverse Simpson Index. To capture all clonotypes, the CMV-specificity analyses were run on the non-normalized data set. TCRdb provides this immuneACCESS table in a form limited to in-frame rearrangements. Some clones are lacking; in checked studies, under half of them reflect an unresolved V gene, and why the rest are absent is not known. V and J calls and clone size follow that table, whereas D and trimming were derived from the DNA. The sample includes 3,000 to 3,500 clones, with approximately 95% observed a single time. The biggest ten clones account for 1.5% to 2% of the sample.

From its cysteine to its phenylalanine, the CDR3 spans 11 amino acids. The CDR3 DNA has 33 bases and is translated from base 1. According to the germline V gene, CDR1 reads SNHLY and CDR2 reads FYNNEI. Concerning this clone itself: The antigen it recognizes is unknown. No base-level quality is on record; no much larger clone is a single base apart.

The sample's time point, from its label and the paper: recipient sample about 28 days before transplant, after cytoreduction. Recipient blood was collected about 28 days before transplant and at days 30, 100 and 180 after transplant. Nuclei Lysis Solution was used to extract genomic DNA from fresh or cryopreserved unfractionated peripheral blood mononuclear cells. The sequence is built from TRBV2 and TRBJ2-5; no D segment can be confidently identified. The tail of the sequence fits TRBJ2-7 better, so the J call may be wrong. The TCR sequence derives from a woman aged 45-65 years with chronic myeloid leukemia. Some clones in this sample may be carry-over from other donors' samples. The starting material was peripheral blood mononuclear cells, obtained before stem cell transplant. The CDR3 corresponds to CASSEYYEQYF. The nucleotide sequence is TGTGCCAGCAGTGAATACTACGAGCAGTACTTC.